The sequence of this T cell receptor (beta chain) was determined in a study of blood T cells in healthy people across ages. Findings of the study overall: Fewer expanded clones and more diversity marked long-lived versus aged donors.

Germline V lookup: CDR1 SGHTA, CDR2 FQGNSA. This CDR3 is 13 amino acids long. A sample-barcoded 5' primer and a J-beta primer mix were used in a second PCR of about 7 to 12 cycles. TCRdb ran MiXCR on the 5' RACE reads and lists one entry per CDR3 protein. The sample has 1.5 million to 2 million distinct CDR3 sequences; roughly 50% are singletons. Note on this clonotype: Its specificity is not known.

The source of this sequence is a woman in her thirties or forties in good health. Sample: blood. The J gene is TRBJ2-4, the V gene TRBV7-2; D remains unclear. The end of the DNA is better explained by TRBJ2-7, so the J call may be wrong. CDR3: CASSADVNSEQYF. The CDR3 DNA reads TGTGCCAGCAGCGCAGATGTTAATTCCGAGCAGTACTTC.